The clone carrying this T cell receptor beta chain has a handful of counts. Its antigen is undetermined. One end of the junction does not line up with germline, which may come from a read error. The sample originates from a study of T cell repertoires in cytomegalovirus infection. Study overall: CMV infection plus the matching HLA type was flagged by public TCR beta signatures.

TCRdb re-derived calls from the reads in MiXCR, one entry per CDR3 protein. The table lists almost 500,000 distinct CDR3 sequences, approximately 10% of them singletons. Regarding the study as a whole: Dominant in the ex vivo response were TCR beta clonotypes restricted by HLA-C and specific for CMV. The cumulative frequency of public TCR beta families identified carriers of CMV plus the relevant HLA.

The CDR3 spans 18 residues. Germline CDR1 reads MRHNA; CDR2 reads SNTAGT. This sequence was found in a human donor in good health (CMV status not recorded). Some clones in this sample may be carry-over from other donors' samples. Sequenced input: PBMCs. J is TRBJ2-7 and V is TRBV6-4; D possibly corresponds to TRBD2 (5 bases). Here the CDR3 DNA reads TGTGCCAGCAGCGACTATAGGAAACACCCTTATCGATCCTACGAGCAGTACTTC. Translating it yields CASSDYRKHPYRSYEQYF.